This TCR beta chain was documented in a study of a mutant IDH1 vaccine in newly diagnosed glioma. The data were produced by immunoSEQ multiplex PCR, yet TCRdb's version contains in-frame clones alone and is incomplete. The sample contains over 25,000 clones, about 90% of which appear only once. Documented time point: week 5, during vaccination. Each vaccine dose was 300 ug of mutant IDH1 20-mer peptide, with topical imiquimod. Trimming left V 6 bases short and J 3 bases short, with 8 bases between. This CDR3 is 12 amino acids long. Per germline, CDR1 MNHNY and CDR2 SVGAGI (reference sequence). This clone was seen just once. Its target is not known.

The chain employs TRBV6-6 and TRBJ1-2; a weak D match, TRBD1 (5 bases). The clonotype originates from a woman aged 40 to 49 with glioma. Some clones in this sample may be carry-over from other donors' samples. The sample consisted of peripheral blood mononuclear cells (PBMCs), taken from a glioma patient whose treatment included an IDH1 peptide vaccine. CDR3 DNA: TGTGCCAGCAGGGTGGGGGACTATGGCTACACCTTC. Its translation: CASRVGDYGYTF.